Ten or more counts support the clone carrying this TCR beta chain. Individual cDNA molecules carried attached unique molecular identifiers. One entry per CDR3 protein results from TCRdb running MiXCR on the 5' RACE reads. The data show tens of thousands of distinct CDR3 sequences, 12% seen once. These data originate in a study of early T cells in non-severe SARS-CoV-2 infection. CDR3 length equals 16 residues. From germline, CDR1 is SGHTA and CDR2 FQGNSA. The germline V and J ends were trimmed by 2 bases and 0 bases, with 12 bases remaining between them. V gene TRBV7-2 combines with J gene TRBJ2-3; D is unresolved. This receptor was obtained from an adult who was a healthcare worker with PCR-confirmed SARS-CoV-2 infection or an uninfected control (not recorded which). Sequencing was carried out using whole blood. The CDR3 DNA follows: TGTGCCAGCAGCTTACAGGCCACGTCGAGCACAGATACGCAGTATTTT. Translation gives CASSLQATSSTDTQYF. Looking up the rest from reference TRBV7-2 and TRBJ2-3 gives the full variable domain: GAGVSQSPSNKVTEKGKDVELRCDPISGHTALYWYRQSLGQGLEFLIYFQGNSAPDKSGLPSDRFSAERTGGSVSTLTIQRTQQEDSAVYLCASSLQATSSTDTQYFGPGTRLTVL.